This TCR beta chain was recovered during a study of CD8+CD57+ T cells in acquired aplastic anemia. The study's findings and limits: CD8+ Simpson's diversity did not differ significantly between patients and controls.

In the case of this clonotype: What it recognizes is unknown. It may be a read error: a sequence one base away is much more abundant.

TCR beta VDJ and CDR3 profiling used genomic DNA as template. TCRdb re-called the reads with MiXCR, one entry per CDR3 protein. The repertoire holds about 220,000 distinct CDR3 sequences, with approximately 35% as singletons. The germline gives CDR1 SGHAT, CDR2 FQDESV (reference sequence). This CDR3 region has 17 residues. Trimming cost V 5 bases and J 3 bases; bases outside gene matches: 13. This clonotype was obtained from a human donor in good health, serving as a control. Sequencing was carried out using sorted CD4+, CD8+, or CD8+CD57+ T cells (not recorded which) from PBMCs. The genes are TRBV11-1 and TRBJ2-7; 10 bases align to TRBD2. CDR3 loop: CASSRSTIGTSVYEQYF. Here the CDR3 DNA reads TGTGCCAGCAGCCGCTCCACGATAGGGACTAGCGTCTACGAGCAGTACTTC.